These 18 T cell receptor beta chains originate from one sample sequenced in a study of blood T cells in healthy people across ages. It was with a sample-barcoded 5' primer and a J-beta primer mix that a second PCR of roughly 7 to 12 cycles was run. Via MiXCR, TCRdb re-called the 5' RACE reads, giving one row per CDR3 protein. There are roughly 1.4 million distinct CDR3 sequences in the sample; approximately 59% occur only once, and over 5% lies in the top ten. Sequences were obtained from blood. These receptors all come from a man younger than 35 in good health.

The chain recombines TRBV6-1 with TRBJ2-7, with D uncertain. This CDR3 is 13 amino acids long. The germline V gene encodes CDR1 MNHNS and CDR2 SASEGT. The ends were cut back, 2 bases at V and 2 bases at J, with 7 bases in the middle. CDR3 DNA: TGTGCCAGCAGTGAATCGTTGCCCTACGAGCAGTACTTC. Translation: CASSESLPYEQYF.

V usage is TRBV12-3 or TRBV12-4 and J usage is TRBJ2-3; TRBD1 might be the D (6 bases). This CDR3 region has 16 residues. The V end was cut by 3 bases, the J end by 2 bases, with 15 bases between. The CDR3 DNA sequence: TGTGCCAGCAGTTTTCCCTTCGGACAGTCCACAGATACGCAGTATTTT. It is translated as CASSFPFGQSTDTQYF.

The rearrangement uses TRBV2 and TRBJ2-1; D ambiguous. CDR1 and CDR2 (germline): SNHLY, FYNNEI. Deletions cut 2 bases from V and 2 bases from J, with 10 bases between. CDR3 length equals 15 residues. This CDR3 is CASSENLRTYNEQFF. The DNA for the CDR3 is TGTGCCAGCAGTGAAAATCTACGGACCTACAATGAGCAGTTCTTC.

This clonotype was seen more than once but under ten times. The CDR3: CASSQWGSSTQYF. In DNA form, the CDR3 reads TGTGCCAGCAGCCAATGGGGGAGTTCGACCCAGTACTTC. V gene TRBV28 combines with J gene TRBJ2-5; D possibly matches TRBD1 or TRBD2 (5 bases each). Germline V CDR1 and CDR2: MDHEN, SYDVKM. V was shortened by 6 bases and J by 7 bases, with 15 bases between the two germline ends. There are 13 residues in the CDR3.

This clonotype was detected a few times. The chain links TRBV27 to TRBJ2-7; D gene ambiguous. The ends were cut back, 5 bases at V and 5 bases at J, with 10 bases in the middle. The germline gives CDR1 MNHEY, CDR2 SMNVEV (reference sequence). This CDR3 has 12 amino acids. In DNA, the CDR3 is TGTGCCAGCAGTGAATATGGGGACGAGCAGTACTTC. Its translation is CASSEYGDEQYF.

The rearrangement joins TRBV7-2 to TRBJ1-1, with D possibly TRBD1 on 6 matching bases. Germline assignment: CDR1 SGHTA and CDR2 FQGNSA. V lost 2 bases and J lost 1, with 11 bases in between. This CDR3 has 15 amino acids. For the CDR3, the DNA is TGTGCCAGCAGCTTATTACACAGGGAGAACACTGAAGCTTTCTTT. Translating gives CASSLLHRENTEAFF.

CDR3 bases: TGCGCCAGCAGCCAGAATAGCGGGGGGGCGAACGAGCAGTACTTC. This encodes CASSQNSGGANEQYF. This chain uses TRBV4-3 with TRBJ2-5; TRBD2 matches at 11 bases. The last part of the DNA fits TRBJ2-7 better; the J call may be wrong. CDR1 and CDR2 from the germline V gene are LGHNA and YSLEER. The CDR3 extends over 15 amino acids.

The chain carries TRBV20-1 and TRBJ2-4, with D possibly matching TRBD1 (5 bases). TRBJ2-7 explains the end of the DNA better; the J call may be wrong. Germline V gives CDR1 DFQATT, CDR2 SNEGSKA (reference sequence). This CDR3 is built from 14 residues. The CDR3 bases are TGCAGTGCTAGAGATCAGATGGGGCTCTACGAGCAGTACTTC. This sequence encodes CSARDQMGLYEQYF.

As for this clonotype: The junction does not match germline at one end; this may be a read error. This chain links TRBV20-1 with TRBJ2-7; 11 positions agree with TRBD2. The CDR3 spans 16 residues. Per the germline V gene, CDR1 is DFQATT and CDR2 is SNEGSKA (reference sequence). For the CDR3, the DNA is TGCAGTGCTAGAGATCTAGTAGCGGGGGGGCTGGAGACCCAGTACTTT. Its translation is CSARDLVAGGLETQYF.

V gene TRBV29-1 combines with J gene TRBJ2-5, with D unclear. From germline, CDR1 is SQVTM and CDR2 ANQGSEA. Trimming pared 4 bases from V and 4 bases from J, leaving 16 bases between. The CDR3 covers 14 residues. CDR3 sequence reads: CSVAARLSLETQYF. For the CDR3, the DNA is TGCAGCGTTGCTGCTAGGCTCTCGTTAGAGACCCAGTACTTC.

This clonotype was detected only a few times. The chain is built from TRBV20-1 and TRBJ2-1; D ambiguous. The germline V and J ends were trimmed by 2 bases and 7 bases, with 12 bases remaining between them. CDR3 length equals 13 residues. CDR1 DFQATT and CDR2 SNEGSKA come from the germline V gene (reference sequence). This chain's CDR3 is CSARSPDSNEQFF. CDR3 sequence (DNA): TGCAGTGCTAGATCCCCAGATTCGAATGAGCAGTTCTTC.

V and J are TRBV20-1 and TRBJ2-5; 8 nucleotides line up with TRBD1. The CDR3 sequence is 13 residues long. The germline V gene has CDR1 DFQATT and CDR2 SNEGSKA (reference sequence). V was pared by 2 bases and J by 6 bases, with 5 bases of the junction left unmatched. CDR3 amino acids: CSARSDRGKTQYF. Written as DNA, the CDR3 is TGCAGTGCTAGAAGTGACAGGGGAAAGACCCAGTACTTC.

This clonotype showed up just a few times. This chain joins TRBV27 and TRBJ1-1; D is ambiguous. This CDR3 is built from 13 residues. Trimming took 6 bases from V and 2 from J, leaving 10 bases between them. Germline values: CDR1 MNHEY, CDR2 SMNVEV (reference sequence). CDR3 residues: CASRDRTNTEAFF. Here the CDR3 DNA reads TGTGCCAGCAGGGACCGGACCAACACTGAAGCTTTCTTT.

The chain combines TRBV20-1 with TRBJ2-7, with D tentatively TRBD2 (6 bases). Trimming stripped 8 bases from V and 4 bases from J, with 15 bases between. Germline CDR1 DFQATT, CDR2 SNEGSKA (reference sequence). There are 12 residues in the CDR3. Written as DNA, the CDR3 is TGCAGTACAGGACTACCGGGTTACGAGCAGTACTTC. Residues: CSTGLPGYEQYF.

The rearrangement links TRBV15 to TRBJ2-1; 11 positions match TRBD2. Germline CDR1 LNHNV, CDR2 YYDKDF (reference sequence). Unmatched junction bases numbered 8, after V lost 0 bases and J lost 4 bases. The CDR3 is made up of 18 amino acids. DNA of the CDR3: TGTGCCACCAGCAGAGACTTAGCGGGGGGGGCGCTTTACAATGAGCAGTTCTTC. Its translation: CATSRDLAGGALYNEQFF.

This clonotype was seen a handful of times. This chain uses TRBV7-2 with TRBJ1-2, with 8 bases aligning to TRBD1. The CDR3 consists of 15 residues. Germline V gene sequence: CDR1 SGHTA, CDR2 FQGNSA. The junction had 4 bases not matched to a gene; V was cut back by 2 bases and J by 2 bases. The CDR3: CASSLTQGANYGYTF. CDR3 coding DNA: TGTGCCAGCAGCTTAACCCAGGGGGCGAACTATGGCTACACCTTC.

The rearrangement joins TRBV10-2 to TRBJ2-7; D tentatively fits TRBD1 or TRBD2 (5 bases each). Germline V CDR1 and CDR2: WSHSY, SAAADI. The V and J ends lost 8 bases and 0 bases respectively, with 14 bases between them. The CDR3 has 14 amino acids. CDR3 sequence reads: CASGRSDSSYEQYF. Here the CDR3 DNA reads TGCGCCAGCGGTCGTAGCGACAGCTCCTACGAGCAGTACTTC.

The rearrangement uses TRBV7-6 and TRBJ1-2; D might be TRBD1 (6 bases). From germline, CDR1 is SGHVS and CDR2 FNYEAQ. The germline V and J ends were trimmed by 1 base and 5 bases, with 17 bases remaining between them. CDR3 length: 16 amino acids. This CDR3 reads CASSLVAQGFYYGYTF. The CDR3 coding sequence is TGTGCCAGCAGCTTAGTGGCCCAGGGGTTTTATTATGGCTACACCTTC.